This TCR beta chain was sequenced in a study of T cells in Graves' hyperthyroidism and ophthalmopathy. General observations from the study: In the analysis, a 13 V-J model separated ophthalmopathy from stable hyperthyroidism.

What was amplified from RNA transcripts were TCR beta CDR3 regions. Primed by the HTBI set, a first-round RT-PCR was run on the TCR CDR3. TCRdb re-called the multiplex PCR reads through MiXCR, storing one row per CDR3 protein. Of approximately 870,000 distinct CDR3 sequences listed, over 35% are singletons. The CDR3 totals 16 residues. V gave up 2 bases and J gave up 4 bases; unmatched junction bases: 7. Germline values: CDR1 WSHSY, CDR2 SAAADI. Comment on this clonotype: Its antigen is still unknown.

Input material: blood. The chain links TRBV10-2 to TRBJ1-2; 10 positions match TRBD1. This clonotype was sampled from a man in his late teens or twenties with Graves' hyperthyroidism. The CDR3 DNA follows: TGCGCCAGCAGTGAGACGGGACAGGGGCATGGCTATGGCTACACCTTC. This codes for CASSETGQGHGYGYTF.